The clone carrying this T cell receptor (beta chain) came up a few times. Unique molecular identifiers were used in preparing the TCRbeta library. TCRdb ran MiXCR on the PCR reads and lists one entry per CDR3 protein. The sample carries hundreds of thousands of distinct CDR3 sequences, roughly 14% recorded once. This CDR3 region has 13 residues. V lost 3 bases to trimming and J lost 1 base, with 10 bases between them. Per germline, CDR1 DFQATT and CDR2 SNEGSKA (reference sequence). These data originate in a study of T-cell reconstitution after alpha-beta-depleted transplantation in children. The source is a girl aged 2-9 years with congenital amegakaryocytic thrombocytopenia, due to receive a stem cell transplant. Sequencing was performed on PBMCs, taken before TCRalphabeta/CD19-depleted stem cell transplant. The chain joins TRBV20-1 to TRBJ2-7; unclear D gene. Here the CDR3 reads CSARTLESYEQYF. The CDR3 DNA is TGCAGTGCTAGGACCCTAGAGTCCTACGAGCAGTACTTC.